This T cell receptor (beta chain) derives from a study of tumor-infiltrating lymphocytes in localized non-small cell lung cancer. Across the whole study: Resected tumor was paired with non-adjacent uninvolved lung from the same patient. Study results and caveats: Technical variation could not be separated from intratumor heterogeneity here. TCR sequencing covered a subset of patients with enough tissue.

Sequencing was performed with immunoSEQ multiplex PCR; in TCRdb, only in-frame clones are kept and a portion is missing. The sample yields under 10,000 clones, about two thirds seen once. This clone was found a few times. The antigen is unknown. The CDR3 has 14 residues. Deletions cut 5 bases from V and 3 bases from J, with 11 bases between. Germline loops: CDR1 MNHEY, CDR2 SMNVEV (reference sequence). The sample consisted of lung tumor tissue. The receptor was derived from a human donor with non-small cell lung cancer. The gene calls are TRBV27 and TRBJ2-1, with no clear D. In nucleotides, the CDR3 is TGTGCCAGCAGTCTCGGCCCCCTCTACAATGAGCAGTTCTTC. Translating gives CASSLGPLYNEQFF.